This T cell receptor beta chain emerged from a study of T-cell memory formation after mild COVID-19. Whole-study context: For the most part, TCR clusters were specific to one donor.

Comments on this clonotype: One end of the junction does not line up with germline, which may come from a read error.

With constant-segment primers, 5'RACE yielded cDNA libraries of TCR alpha and TCR beta that carried sample barcodes and UMIs. TCRdb independently ran MiXCR on the 5' RACE reads; one entry per CDR3 protein. The table records 35,000 to 40,000 distinct CDR3 sequences, about 6.1% of them present only once. The clonotype originates from an adult who had mild COVID-19 (a few samples of this study predate the infection). Cell type and time point are not known. The source material was PBMCs or a T cell subset sorted from them (not recorded which).

This CDR3 is CAWSGNHGYTF. CDR3 nucleotide sequence: TGTGCCTGGAGTGGTAACCATGGCTACACCTTC. The chain links TRBV30 to TRBJ1-2; the D is unclear. The CDR3 contains 11 residues. The germline V gene encodes CDR1 GTSNPN and CDR2 SVGIG (reference sequence).